The next 15 T cell receptor beta chains were all read from a single sample in a study of blood T cells in healthy people across ages. It was with a sample-barcoded 5' primer and a J-beta primer mix that a second PCR of roughly 7 to 12 cycles was run. TCRdb used MiXCR to reprocess the 5' RACE reads, holding one entry per CDR3 protein. Of around 600,000 distinct CDR3 sequences listed, roughly 43% are singletons. Sequencing was performed on blood. These receptors were collected from a man at least 80 years old in good health.

Note on this clonotype: A read error may be the cause here, since a much bigger clone is one base away. The chain recombines TRBV20-1 with TRBJ2-1, with TRBD2 matching 11 bases. In germline, CDR1 is DFQATT, CDR2 SNEGSKA (reference sequence). The CDR3 loop spans 14 amino acids. CDR3 sequence reads: CGASGGSSYNEQFF. The CDR3, as DNA: TGCGGTGCTAGCGGGGGGAGCTCCTACAATGAGCAGTTCTTC.

This clonotype has more than one count but fewer than ten. A much larger clone is a single base away; this may be a read error. The chain uses TRBV6-5 and TRBJ2-4; unclear D gene. The end of the DNA fits TRBJ2-7 better, so the J call may be wrong. This CDR3 contains 15 residues. Per the germline V gene, CDR1 is MNHEY and CDR2 is SVGAGI. CDR3 residues: CASSYGKGSTCEQYF. DNA for the CDR3: TGTGCCAGCAGTTACGGGAAGGGCAGCACATGCGAGCAGTACTTC.

The CDR3 DNA sequence: TGTGCCAGCAGCCCGACAGGGATGAGGTACGAGCAGTACTTC. It encodes CASSPTGMRYEQYF. The V and J genes are TRBV12-3 or TRBV12-4 and TRBJ2-5; 7 bases are shared with TRBD1. The better agreement between TRBJ2-7 and the DNA end casts doubt on the J call. This CDR3 contains 14 residues.

This rearrangement joins TRBV4-2 to TRBJ2-6, with 8 bases fitting TRBD2. J gave up 0 bases and V 0 bases, and 4 bases lay outside the gene matches. Germline V lookup: CDR1 LGHNA, CDR2 YNFKEQ. The CDR3 contains 18 residues. The CDR3 reads CASSQEGLAGSGANVLTF. CDR3 coding DNA: TGTGCCAGCAGCCAAGAAGGCCTAGCGGGCTCTGGGGCCAACGTCCTGACTTTC.

The rearrangement joins TRBV27 to TRBJ2-1, with 12 bases matching TRBD1. With V trimmed by 6 bases and J by 6 bases, 6 bases remained unmatched. Looked up from germline, CDR1 is MNHEY and CDR2 is SMNVEV (reference sequence). This CDR3 is 15 amino acids long. CDR3 loop: CASRAGTGGFNEQFF. CDR3 nucleotides: TGTGCCAGCAGGGCCGGGACAGGGGGCTTCAATGAGCAGTTCTTC.

The DNA for the CDR3 is TGTGCCACCAGTCCTGGGGACAGTTTATACAATGAGCAGTTCTTC. Protein: CATSPGDSLYNEQFF. The V gene is TRBV24-1, the J gene TRBJ2-1; 7 bases are shared with TRBD1. CDR3 length: 15 residues. Germline CDR1 is KGHDR and CDR2 is SFDVKD. The ends lost 6 bases at V and 4 bases at J; junction bases unmatched: 8.

This chain connects TRBV6-6 to TRBJ1-2; D is uncertain. Trimming pared 2 bases from V and 2 bases from J, leaving 9 bases between. CDR1 MNHNY and CDR2 SVGAGI come from the germline V gene (reference sequence). The CDR3 sequence is 14 residues long. CDR3 loop: CASSYGQPNYGYTF. The CDR3 nucleotides read TGTGCCAGCAGTTACGGTCAGCCCAACTATGGCTACACCTTC.

The chain couples TRBV7-2 to TRBJ2-1; TRBD1 matches at 8 bases. This CDR3 comprises 14 residues. J lost 8 bases, V lost 1 base, and 4 bases had no gene match. Germline CDR1 is SGHTA and CDR2 is FQGNSA. In nucleotides, the CDR3 is TGTGCCAGCAGCTTAGAGGACAGGGCTTATGAGCAGTTCTTC. It specifies CASSLEDRAYEQFF.

V usage is TRBV11-1 and J usage is TRBJ2-6; D gene ambiguous. The CDR3 sequence is 15 residues long. The germline V gene has CDR1 SGHAT and CDR2 FQDESV (reference sequence). Trimming stripped 0 bases from V and 2 bases from J, with 5 bases between. The CDR3 nucleotides are TGTGCCAGCAGCTTAGCTCTTACTGGGGCCAACGTCCTGACTTTC. Translation: CASSLALTGANVLTF.

Only a few counts were recorded for this clonotype. This chain uses TRBV20-1 with TRBJ1-5; 7 bases agree with TRBD1. Germline-derived CDR1 and CDR2 are DFQATT and SNEGSKA (reference sequence). With V trimmed by 3 bases and J by 6 bases, 5 bases remained unmatched. The CDR3 is made up of 13 amino acids. The CDR3 bases are TGCAGTGCTAGTGAGGGGGCGGGTCAGCCCCAGCATTTT. Amino acids: CSASEGAGQPQHF.

This clonotype has more than one count but fewer than ten. This chain connects TRBV10-3 to TRBJ1-6, with a possible D match to TRBD1 (6 bases). The V gene's germline CDR1 is ENHRY and CDR2 SYGVKD. The CDR3 runs to 12 residues. Trimming removed 6 bases at V and 8 bases at J, with 8 bases between. For the CDR3, the DNA is TGTGCCATCAGCGCAGGGGATTCACCCCTCCACTTT. Its translation is CAISAGDSPLHF.

This clonotype was detected a few times. The chain recombines TRBV20-1 with TRBJ2-1; 7 bases map to TRBD2. The CDR3 length is 14 residues. Per germline, CDR1 DFQATT and CDR2 SNEGSKA (reference sequence). The J segment lost 9 bases and the V segment lost 0 bases, leaving 8 bases of the junction unmatched. This chain's CDR3 is CSARDAGVVSEQFF. DNA of the CDR3: TGCAGTGCTAGAGATGCGGGAGTAGTATCTGAGCAGTTCTTC.

This clonotype has more than one count but fewer than ten. This sequence joins TRBV7-9 and TRBJ1-1; D is uncertain. The CDR3 totals 12 residues. In germline, CDR1 is SEHNR, CDR2 FQNEAQ (reference sequence). Trimming took 4 bases from V and 3 from J, leaving 6 bases between them. CDR3 in amino acids: CASSWRYTEAFF. CDR3 coding DNA: TGTGCCAGCAGCTGGCGGTACACTGAAGCTTTCTTT. Using reference TRBV7-9 and TRBJ1-1 for the parts outside the CDR3, the full variable domain is DTGVSQNPRHKITKRGQNVTFRCDPISEHNRLYWYRQTLGQGPEFLTYFQNEAQLEKSRLLSDRFSAERPKGSFSTLEIQRTEQGDSAMYLCASSWRYTEAFFGQGTRLTVV.

This clonotype has a handful of counts. The chain carries TRBV7-2 and TRBJ2-3; D is possibly TRBD2 (6 bases). The ends were cut back, 6 bases at V and 4 bases at J, with 11 bases in the middle. The V gene's germline CDR1 is SGHTA and CDR2 FQGNSA. This CDR3 is built from 13 residues. CDR3 in amino acids: CASRTPGADTQYF. The CDR3 nucleotides are TGTGCCAGCAGGACCCCGGGGGCAGATACGCAGTATTTT.

Ten or more counts support this clonotype. CDR3 residues: CASSSIRDRGLYEQYF. As DNA, the CDR3 is TGTGCCAGCAGTTCAATCCGGGACAGGGGGCTTTACGAGCAGTACTTC. The chain employs TRBV6-5 and TRBJ2-7, with TRBD1 identical over 12 bases. Per the germline V gene, CDR1 is MNHEY and CDR2 is SVGAGI. J gave up 4 bases and V 4 bases, and 8 bases lay outside the gene matches. CDR3 length equals 16 residues.